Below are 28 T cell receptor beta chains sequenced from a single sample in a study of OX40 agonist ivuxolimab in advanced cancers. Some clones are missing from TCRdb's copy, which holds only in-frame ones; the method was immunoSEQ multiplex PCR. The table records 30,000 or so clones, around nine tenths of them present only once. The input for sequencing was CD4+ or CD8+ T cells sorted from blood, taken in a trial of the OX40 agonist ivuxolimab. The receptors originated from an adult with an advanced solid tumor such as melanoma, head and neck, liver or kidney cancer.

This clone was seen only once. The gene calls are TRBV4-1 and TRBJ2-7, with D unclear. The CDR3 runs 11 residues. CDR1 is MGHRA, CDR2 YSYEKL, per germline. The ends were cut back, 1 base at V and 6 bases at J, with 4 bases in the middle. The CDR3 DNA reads TGCGCCAGCAGCCAAGGGGTCGAGCAGTACTTC. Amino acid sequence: CASSQGVEQYF.

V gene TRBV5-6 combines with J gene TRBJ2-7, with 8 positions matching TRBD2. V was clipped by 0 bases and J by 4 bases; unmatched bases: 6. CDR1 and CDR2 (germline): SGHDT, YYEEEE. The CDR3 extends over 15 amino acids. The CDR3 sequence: CASSLAGREAYEQYF. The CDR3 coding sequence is TGTGCCAGCAGCTTGGCCGGGCGGGAGGCTTACGAGCAGTACTTC.

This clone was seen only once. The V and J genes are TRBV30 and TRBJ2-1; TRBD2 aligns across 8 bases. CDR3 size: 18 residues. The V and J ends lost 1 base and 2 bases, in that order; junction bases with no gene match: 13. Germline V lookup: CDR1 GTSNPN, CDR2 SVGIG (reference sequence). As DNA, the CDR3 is TGTGCCTGGAGTGCCGTTCCGGGCAGCGGGGGAACCTACAATGAGCAGTTCTTC. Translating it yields CAWSAVPGSGGTYNEQFF.

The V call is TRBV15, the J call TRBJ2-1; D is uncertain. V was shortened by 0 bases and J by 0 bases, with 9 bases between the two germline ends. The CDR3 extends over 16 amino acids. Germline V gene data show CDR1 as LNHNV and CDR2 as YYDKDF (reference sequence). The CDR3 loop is CATSRDLQSSYNEQFF. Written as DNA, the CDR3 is TGTGCCACCAGCAGAGACCTACAAAGCTCCTACAATGAGCAGTTCTTC.

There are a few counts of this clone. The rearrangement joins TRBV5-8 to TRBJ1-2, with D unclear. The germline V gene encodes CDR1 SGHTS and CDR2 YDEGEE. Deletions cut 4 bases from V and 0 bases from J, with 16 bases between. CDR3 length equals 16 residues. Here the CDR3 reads CASSPPWTVTNYGYTF. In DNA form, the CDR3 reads TGTGCCAGCAGCCCACCTTGGACGGTTACTAACTATGGCTACACCTTC.

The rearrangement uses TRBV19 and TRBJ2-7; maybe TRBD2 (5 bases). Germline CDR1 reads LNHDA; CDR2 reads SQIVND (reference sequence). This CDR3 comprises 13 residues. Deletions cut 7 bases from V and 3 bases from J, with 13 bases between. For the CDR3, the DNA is TGTGCCAGTATGGGAGAACCCTTCTACGAGCAGTACTTC. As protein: CASMGEPFYEQYF.

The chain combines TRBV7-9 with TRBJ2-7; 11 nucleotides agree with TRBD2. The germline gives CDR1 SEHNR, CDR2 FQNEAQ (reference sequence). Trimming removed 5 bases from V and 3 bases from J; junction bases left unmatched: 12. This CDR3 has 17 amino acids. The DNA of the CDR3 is TGTGCCAGCAGCGCCGAAGGACGACTAGCGGGGCTCTACGAGCAGTACTTC. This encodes CASSAEGRLAGLYEQYF.

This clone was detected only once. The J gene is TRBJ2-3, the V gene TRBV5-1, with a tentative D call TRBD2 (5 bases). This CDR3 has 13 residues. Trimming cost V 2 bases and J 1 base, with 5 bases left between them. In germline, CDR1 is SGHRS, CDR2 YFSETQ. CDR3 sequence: CASSFGGTDTQYF. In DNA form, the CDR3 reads TGCGCCAGCAGCTTCGGGGGCACAGATACGCAGTATTTT.

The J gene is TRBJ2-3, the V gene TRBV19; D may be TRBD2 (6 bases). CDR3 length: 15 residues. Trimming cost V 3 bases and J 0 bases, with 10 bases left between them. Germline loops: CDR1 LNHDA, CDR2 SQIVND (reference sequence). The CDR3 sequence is CASSIGGWSTDTQYF. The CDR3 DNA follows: TGTGCCAGTAGTATTGGGGGGTGGAGCACAGATACGCAGTATTTT.

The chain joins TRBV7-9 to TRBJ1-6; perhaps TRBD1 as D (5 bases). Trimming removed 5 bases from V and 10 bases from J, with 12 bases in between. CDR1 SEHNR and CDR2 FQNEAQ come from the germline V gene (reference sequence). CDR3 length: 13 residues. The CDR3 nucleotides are TGTGCCAGCAGCCTAGGAGGGGACTCACCCCTCCACTTT. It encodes CASSLGGDSPLHF.

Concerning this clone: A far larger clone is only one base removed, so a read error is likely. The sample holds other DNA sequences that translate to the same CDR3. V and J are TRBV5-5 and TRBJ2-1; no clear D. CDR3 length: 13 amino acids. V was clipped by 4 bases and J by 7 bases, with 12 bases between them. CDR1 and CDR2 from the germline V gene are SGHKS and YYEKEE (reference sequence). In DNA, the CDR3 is TGTGCCAGCAGCCAAGATTTTCATAATGAGCAGTTCTTC. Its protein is CASSQDFHNEQFF.

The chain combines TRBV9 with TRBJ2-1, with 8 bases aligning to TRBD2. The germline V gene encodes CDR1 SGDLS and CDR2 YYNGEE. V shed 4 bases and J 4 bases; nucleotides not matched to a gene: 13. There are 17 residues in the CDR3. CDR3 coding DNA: TGTGCCAGCAGCTGGGGAACTAGCGGAGGGGCGTACAATGAGCAGTTCTTC. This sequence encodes CASSWGTSGGAYNEQFF.

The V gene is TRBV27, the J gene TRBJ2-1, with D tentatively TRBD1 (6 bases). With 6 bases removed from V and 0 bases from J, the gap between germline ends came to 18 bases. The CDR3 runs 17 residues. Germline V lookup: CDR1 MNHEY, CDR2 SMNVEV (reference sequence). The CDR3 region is CASRANTGWSSYNEQFF. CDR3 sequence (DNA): TGTGCCAGCAGAGCCAATACAGGGTGGAGCTCCTACAATGAGCAGTTCTTC.

As DNA, the CDR3 is TGTGCCACCTCGTCGGGTGAGCAGTACTTC. Amino acid sequence: CATSSGEQYF. The rearrangement joins TRBV6-5 to TRBJ2-7; D unresolved. CDR1 is MNHEY, CDR2 SVGAGI, per germline. The CDR3 has 10 residues. Trimming left V 10 bases short and J 7 bases short, with 11 bases between.

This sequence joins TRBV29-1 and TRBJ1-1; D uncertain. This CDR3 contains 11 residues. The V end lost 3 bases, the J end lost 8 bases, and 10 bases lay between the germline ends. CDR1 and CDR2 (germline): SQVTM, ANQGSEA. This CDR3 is CSVELHGEAFF. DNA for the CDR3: TGCAGCGTTGAGTTACACGGAGAAGCTTTCTTT.

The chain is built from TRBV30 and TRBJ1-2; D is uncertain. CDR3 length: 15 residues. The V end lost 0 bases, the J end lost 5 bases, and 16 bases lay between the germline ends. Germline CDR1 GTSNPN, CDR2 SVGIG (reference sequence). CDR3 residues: CAWSVLRTPEYGYTF. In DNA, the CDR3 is TGTGCCTGGAGTGTACTTAGGACCCCAGAGTATGGCTACACCTTC. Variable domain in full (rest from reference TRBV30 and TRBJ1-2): SQTIHQWPATLVQPVGSPLSLECTVEGTSNPNLYWYRQAAGRGLQLLFYSVGIGQISSEVPQNLSASRPQDRQFILSSKKLLLSDSGFYLCAWSVLRTPEYGYTFGSGTRLTVV.

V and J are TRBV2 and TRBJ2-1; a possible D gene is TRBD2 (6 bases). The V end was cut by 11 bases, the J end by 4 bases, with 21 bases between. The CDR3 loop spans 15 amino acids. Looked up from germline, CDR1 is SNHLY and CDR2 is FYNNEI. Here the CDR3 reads CALRVGGDVYNEQFF. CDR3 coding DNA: TGTGCCCTTAGGGTGGGCGGGGACGTATACAATGAGCAGTTCTTC.

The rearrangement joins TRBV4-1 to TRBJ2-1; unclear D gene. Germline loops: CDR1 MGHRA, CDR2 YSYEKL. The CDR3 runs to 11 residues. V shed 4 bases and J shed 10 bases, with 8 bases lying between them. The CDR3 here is CASSLGAEQFF. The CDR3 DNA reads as TGCGCCAGCAGCCTCGGAGCGGAGCAGTTCTTC.

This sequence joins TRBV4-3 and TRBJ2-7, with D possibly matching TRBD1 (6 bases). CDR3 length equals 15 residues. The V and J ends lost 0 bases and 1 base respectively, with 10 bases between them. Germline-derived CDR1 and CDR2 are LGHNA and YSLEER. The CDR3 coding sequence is TGCGCCAGCAGCCAAGAACAGGGTCCATCCTACGAGCAGTACTTC. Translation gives CASSQEQGPSYEQYF.

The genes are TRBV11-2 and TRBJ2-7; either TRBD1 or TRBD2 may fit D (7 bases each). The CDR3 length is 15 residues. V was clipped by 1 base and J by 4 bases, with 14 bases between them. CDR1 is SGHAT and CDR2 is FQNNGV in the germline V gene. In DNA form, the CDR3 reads TGTGCCAGCAGCTTAGCAGGGGGGGCAGGGTACGAGCAGTACTTC. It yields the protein CASSLAGGAGYEQYF.

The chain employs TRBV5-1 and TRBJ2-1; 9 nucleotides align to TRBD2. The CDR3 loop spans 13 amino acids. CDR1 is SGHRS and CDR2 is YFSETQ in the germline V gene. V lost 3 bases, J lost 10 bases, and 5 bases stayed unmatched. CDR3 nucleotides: TGCGCCAGCAGCTCTGGGACTAGCCGAGAGCAGTTCTTC. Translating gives CASSSGTSREQFF.

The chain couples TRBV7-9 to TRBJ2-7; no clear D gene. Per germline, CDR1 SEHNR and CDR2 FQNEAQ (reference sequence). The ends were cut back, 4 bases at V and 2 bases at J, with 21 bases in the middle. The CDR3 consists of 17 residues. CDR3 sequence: CASSSLSQTEYTYEQYF. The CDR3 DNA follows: TGTGCCAGCAGCTCCCTTAGTCAAACTGAATACACCTACGAGCAGTACTTC.

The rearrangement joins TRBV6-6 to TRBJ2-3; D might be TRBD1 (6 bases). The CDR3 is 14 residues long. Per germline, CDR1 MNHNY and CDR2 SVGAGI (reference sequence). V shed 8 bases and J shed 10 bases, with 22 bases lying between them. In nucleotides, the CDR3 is TGTGCCAGCCTAATGGGACACCCAGAAGGGTCGCAGTATTTT. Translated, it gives CASLMGHPEGSQYF.

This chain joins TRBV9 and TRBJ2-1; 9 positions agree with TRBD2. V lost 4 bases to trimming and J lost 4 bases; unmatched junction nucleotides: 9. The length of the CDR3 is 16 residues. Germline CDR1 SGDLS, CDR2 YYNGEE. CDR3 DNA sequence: TGTGCCAGCAGCCTGACCCTAGCGGGGTATTACAATGAGCAGTTCTTC. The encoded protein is CASSLTLAGYYNEQFF.

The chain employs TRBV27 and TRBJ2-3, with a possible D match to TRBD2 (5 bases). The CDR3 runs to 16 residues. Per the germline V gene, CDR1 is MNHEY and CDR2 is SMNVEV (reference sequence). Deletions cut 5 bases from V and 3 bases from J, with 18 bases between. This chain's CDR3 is CASSPIGLLNTDTQYF. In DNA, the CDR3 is TGTGCCAGCAGTCCCATCGGACTCCTAAATACAGATACGCAGTATTTT.

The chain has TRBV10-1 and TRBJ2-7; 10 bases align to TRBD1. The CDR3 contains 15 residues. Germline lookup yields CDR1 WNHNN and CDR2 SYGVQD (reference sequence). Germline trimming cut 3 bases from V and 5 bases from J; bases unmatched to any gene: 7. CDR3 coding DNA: TGCGCCAGCAGTGATCGACAGGGGGCGAAAGACGAGCAGTACTTC. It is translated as CASSDRQGAKDEQYF.

CDR3 loop: CAGMSGPYEQYF. The CDR3 nucleotides read TGTGCCGGGATGAGCGGTCCCTACGAGCAGTACTTC. The genes are TRBV30 and TRBJ2-7; D possibly corresponds to TRBD2 (5 bases). Germline CDR1 reads GTSNPN; CDR2 reads SVGIG (reference sequence). This CDR3 is built from 12 residues. Trimming cost V 8 bases and J 2 bases, with 13 bases left between them. Variable domain in full (rest from reference TRBV30 and TRBJ2-7): SQTIHQWPATLVQPVGSPLSLECTVEGTSNPNLYWYRQAAGRGLQLLFYSVGIGQISSEVPQNLSASRPQDRQFILSSKKLLLSDSGFYLCAGMSGPYEQYFGPGTRLTVT.

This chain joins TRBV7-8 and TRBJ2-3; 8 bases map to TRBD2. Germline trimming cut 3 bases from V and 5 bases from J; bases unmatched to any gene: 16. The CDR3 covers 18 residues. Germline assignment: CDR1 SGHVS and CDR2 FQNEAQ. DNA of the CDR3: TGTGCCAGCAGCTTGTCATTGTTCGCGCGGGAGGTTGTAGATACGCAGTATTTT. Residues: CASSLSLFAREVVDTQYF.